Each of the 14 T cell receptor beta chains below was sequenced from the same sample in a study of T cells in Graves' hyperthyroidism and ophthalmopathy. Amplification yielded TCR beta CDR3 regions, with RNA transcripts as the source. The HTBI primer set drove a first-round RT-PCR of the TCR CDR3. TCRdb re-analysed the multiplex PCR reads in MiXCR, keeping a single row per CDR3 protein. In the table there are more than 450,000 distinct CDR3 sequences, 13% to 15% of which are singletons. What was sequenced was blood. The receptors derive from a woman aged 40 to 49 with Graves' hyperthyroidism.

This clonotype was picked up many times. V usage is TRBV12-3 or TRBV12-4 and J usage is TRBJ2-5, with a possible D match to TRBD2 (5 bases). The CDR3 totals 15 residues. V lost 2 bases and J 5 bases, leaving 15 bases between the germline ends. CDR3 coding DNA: TGTGCCAGCAGTTTAACATGGCAGCGCGGGGAGACCCAGTACTTC. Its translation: CASSLTWQRGETQYF.

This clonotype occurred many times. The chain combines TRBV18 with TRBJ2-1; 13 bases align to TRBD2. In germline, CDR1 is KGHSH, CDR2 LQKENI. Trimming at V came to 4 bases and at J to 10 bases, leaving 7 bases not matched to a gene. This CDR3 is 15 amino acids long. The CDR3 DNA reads TGTGCCAGCTCACAAGGGACTAGCGGGACCCAAGAGCAGTTCTTC. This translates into CASSQGTSGTQEQFF.

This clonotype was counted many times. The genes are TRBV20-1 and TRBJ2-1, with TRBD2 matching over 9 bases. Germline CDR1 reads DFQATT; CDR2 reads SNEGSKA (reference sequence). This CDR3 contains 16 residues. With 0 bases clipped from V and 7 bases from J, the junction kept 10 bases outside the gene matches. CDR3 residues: CSARDPASGVGNEQFF. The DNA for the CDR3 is TGCAGTGCTAGAGATCCGGCTAGCGGGGTGGGGAATGAGCAGTTCTTC.

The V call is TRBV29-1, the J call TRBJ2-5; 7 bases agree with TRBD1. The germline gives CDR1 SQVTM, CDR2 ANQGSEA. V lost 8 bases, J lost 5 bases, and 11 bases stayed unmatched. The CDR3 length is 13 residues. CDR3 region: CSTRDSVRETQYF. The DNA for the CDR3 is TGCAGCACCCGGGACAGCGTGAGGGAGACCCAGTACTTC.

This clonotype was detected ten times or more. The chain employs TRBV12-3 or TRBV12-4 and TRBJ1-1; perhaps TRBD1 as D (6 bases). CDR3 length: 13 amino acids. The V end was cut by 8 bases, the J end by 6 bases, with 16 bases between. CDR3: CASSGQGLAEAFF. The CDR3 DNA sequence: TGTGCCAGCTCGGGGCAGGGGTTGGCTGAAGCTTTCTTT.

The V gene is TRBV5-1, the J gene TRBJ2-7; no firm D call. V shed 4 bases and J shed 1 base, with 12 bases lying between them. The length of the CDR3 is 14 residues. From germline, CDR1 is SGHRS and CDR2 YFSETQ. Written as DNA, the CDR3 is TGCGCCAGCAGCCTCCACGCCCGGTCCTACGAGCAGTACTTC. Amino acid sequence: CASSLHARSYEQYF. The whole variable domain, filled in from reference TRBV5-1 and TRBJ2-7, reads KAGVTQTPRYLIKTRGQQVTLSCSPISGHRSVSWYQQTPGQGLQFLFEYFSETQRNKGNFPGRFSGRQFSNSRSEMNVSTLELGDSALYLCASSLHARSYEQYFGPGTRLTVT.

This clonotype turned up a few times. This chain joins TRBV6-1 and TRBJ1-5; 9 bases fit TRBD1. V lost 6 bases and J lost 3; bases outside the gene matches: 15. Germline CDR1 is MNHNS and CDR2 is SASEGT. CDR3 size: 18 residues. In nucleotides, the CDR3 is TGTGCCAGCAGCATCGATCCGGGACAGGGTCCCTCCAATCAGCCCCAGCATTTT. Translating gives CASSIDPGQGPSNQPQHF.

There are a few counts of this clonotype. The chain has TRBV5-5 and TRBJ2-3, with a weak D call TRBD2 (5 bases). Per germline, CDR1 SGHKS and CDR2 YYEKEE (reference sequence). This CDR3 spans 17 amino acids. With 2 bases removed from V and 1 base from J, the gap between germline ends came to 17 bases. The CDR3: CASSFAEAVPGTDTQYF. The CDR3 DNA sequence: TGTGCCAGCAGCTTTGCGGAAGCGGTCCCCGGCACAGATACGCAGTATTTT.

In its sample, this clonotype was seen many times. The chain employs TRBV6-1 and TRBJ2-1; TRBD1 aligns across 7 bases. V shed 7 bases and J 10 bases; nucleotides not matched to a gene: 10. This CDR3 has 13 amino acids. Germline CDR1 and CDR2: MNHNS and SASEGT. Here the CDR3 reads CASNTRQGHEQFF. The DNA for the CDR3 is TGTGCCAGCAATACTAGACAGGGTCACGAGCAGTTCTTC.

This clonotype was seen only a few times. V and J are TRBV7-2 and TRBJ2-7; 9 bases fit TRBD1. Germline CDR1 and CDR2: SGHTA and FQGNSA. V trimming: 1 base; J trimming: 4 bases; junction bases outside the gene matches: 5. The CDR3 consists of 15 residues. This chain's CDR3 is CASSLDRGRQYEQYF. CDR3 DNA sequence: TGTGCCAGCAGCTTAGACAGGGGGCGCCAATACGAGCAGTACTTC.

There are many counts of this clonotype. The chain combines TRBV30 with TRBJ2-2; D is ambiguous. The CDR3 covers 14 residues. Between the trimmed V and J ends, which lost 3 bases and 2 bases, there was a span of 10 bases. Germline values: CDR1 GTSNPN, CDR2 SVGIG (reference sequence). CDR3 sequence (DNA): TGTGCCTGGAGGAACCCAGGAAACACCGGGGAGCTGTTTTTT. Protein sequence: CAWRNPGNTGELFF.

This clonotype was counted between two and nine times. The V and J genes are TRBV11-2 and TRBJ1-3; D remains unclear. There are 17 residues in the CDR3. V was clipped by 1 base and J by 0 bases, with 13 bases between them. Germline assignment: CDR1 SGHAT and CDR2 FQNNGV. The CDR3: CASSLGPGSFSGNTIYF. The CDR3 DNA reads TGTGCCAGCAGCTTAGGTCCCGGTTCGTTCTCTGGAAACACCATATATTTT.

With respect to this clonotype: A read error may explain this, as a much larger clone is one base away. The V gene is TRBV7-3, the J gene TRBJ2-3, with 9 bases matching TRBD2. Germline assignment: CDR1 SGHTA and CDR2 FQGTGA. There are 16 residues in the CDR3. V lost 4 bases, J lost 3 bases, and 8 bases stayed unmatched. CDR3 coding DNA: TGTGCCAGCAGCTCGGACACAGCGGGAGGAACAGATACGCAGTATTTT. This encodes CASSSDTAGGTDTQYF.

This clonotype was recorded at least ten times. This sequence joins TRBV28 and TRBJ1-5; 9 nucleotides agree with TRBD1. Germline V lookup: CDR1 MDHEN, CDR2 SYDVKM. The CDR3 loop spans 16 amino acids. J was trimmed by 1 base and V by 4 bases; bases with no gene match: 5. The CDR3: CASSSQTGGSNQPQHF. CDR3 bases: TGTGCCAGCAGTTCCCAGACAGGGGGGAGCAATCAGCCCCAGCATTTT. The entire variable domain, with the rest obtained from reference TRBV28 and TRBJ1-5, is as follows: DVKVTQSSRYLVKRTGEKVFLECVQDMDHENMFWYRQDPGLGLRLIYFSYDVKMKEKGDIPEGYSVSREKKERFSLILESASTNQTSMYLCASSSQTGGSNQPQHFGDGTRLSIL.